A selection of T cell receptor beta chains follows, all from one sample in a study of control samples from healthy donors and cancer patients. Clones were read by immunoSEQ multiplex PCR, and TCRdb kept only the in-frame ones, dropping some. The sample has about 29,000 clones, around 90% seen once; the top ten hold approximately 3.6%. The sequencing sample was made of formalin-fixed, paraffin-embedded tissue. These receptors were obtained from a female donor with melanoma. CDR3s include the opening cysteine and the closing phenylalanine or tryptophan. Fields, in order: clone size, D gene, V gene, J gene, CDR3 DNA, CDR3 protein. D genes are given only for firm matches. A row's size may be missing; if present it is once, few, many or a size class.

>-|TRBD1|TRBV7-7|TRBJ2-5
TGTGCTAGCAGCAACCGACAGGGGGGGGAGACCCAGTACTTC
CASSNRQGGETQYF
>-|-|TRBV7-3|TRBJ2-5
TGTGCCAGCAGCCTAAACGTTTATGAGACCCAGTACTTC
CASSLNVYETQYF
>-|-|TRBV28|TRBJ1-5
TGTGCCAGCAGTTTATCTGTGGAAAATCAGCCCCAGCATTTT
CASSLSVENQPQHF
>-|-|TRBV2|TRBJ2-5
TGTGCCAGCAGTTTCCGGGGTTTAGGAGGGACCCAGTACTTC
CASSFRGLGGTQYF
>-|TRBD1|TRBV6-6|TRBJ1-2
TGTGCCAGCAGAATCAGCGGGACAGGGGATGGCTACACCTTC
CASRISGTGDGYTF
>-|-|TRBV5-8|TRBJ2-5
TGTGCCAGCAGCTTGGTCACGGCCCAAGAGACCCAGTACTTC
CASSLVTAQETQYF
>-|-|TRBV3-1/TRBV3-2|TRBJ1-1
TGTGCCAGCAGCCATATCAGGGCTCCCTCTGAAGCTTTCTTT
CASSHIRAPSEAFF
>once|-|TRBV9|TRBJ2-1
TGTGCCAGCAGTTCGGGGTTGGATGAGCAGTTCTTC
CASSSGLDEQFF
>-|-|TRBV7-2|TRBJ1-1
TGTGCCAGCAGCTCTACAAGGGACACTGAAGCTTTCTTT
CASSSTRDTEAFF
>-|-|TRBV27|TRBJ2-2
TGTGCCAGCAGTTTCTTTTTGGGGGGCAACACCGGGGAGCTGTTTTTT
CASSFFLGGNTGELFF
>once|-|TRBV10-1|TRBJ1-2
TGCGCCAGCAGCCCCGAGCGTGGCTATGGCTACACCTTC
CASSPERGYGYTF
>-|TRBD1|TRBV19|TRBJ1-2
TGTGCCAGTAGTCTGGGGACAGGGTTCGACTATGGCTACACCTTC
CASSLGTGFDYGYTF
>-|TRBD1|TRBV5-1|TRBJ1-2
TGCGCCAGCAGCTTGGGGACAGGGTTTAGTGGCTACACCTTC
CASSLGTGFSGYTF
>-|TRBD1|TRBV19|TRBJ1-4
TGTGCATCCCGGGACAGGGGGGGAAAAACTAATGAAAAACTGTTTTTT
CASRDRGGKTNEKLFF
>few|TRBD1|TRBV15|TRBJ1-3
TGTGCCACCAGCAAGTCCCGGGACAGGTCTGGAAACACCATATATTTT
CATSKSRDRSGNTIYF
>-|TRBD1|TRBV4-1|TRBJ1-4
TGCACCAGCAGCCAAGATCCCCTCGACAGGGTAAGAGAAAAACTGTTTTTT
CTSSQDPLDRVREKLFF
>-|-|TRBV9|TRBJ1-6
TGTGCCAGCAGCGTAGAGTCAACGGGGAATTCACCCCTCCACTTT
CASSVESTGNSPLHF
>-|-|TRBV6-5|TRBJ1-2
TGTGCCAGCAGTTTACAGGGTGGTACTAACTATGGCTACACCTTC
CASSLQGGTNYGYTF
>-|TRBD2|TRBV3-1/TRBV3-2|TRBJ2-1
TGTGCCAGCAGCCAAGAATCGGGACTAAATGGCAATGAGCAGTTCTTC
CASSQESGLNGNEQFF
>once|-|TRBV6-2/TRBV6-3|TRBJ1-1
TGTGCCAGCAGTTACCTTCGGGGGGACACTGAAGCTTTCTTT
CASSYLRGDTEAFF
>-|-|TRBV29-1|TRBJ1-1
TGCAGCGTTGGGGACACCCCTAGGGAAGCTTTCTTT
CSVGDTPREAFF
>-|TRBD1|TRBV6-5|TRBJ1-1
TGTGCCAGCAGTTACTCGACAGGGGGCAGGTTCACTGAAGCTTTCTTT
CASSYSTGGRFTEAFF
>-|-|TRBV27|TRBJ2-1
TGTGCCAGCAGCCCACTCTGGATAGGGAGGTCCGCCAATGAGCAGTTCTTC
CASSPLWIGRSANEQFF
>-|-|TRBV11-3|TRBJ2-5
TGTGCCAGCAGCTTAGAGCAGGGATCGGGGACCCAGTACTTC
CASSLEQGSGTQYF
>-|TRBD1|TRBV29-1|TRBJ1-4
TGCAGCGGCCGTCTAGGACAGGCCCGTAATGAAAAACTGTTTTTT
CSGRLGQARNEKLFF
>-|-|TRBV18|TRBJ2-1
TGTGCCAGCTCAAAACGGGTTGGAGACACCTACTACAATGAGCAGTTCTTC
CASSKRVGDTYYNEQFF
>once|-|TRBV29-1|TRBJ2-7
TGCAGCGTTTCATCTACGCGAGAGCAGTACTTC
CSVSSTREQYF
>-|TRBD1|TRBV19|TRBJ1-1
TGTGCCAGTAGTCTTCGGGACAGGGGGCCAATAACTGAAGCTTTCTTT
CASSLRDRGPITEAFF
>once|-|TRBV11-3|TRBJ2-3
TGTGCCAGCAGCTCGGGCCCGGCAGATACGCAGTATTTT
CASSSGPADTQYF
>-|-|TRBV5-4|TRBJ2-3
TGTGCCAGCATGGGGTTTGGGGGGACCCGCGGAAATACGCAGTATTTT
CASMGFGGTRGNTQYF
>-|-|TRBV2|TRBJ2-1
TGTGCCAGCAGCATTAGGGGGGGAGTGGGAAATGAGCAGTTCTTC
CASSIRGGVGNEQFF
>-|-|TRBV6-5|TRBJ2-2
TGTGCCAGCAGTTACTCGACGTTGGGCTGGGAGCTGTTTTTT
CASSYSTLGWELFF
>-|TRBD2|TRBV11-2|TRBJ2-3
TGTGCCAGCAGCTTAGGGCGCCTAGCGGAGCAGTATTTT
CASSLGRLAEQYF
>-|TRBD1|TRBV6-5|TRBJ2-3
TGTGCCAGCAGGAAGCAGGGGGCTGGCACAGATACGCAGTATTTT
CASRKQGAGTDTQYF
>-|-|TRBV3-1/TRBV3-2|TRBJ1-2
TGTGCCAGCAGCCAGGTGGACAGAGATGGTGGCTACACCTTC
CASSQVDRDGGYTF
>-|-|TRBV6-6|TRBJ1-1
TGTGCCAGCAGTTATACCGGCACTGAAGCTTTCTTT
CASSYTGTEAFF
>-|TRBD2|TRBV19|TRBJ2-5
TGTGCCAGTAGTGAATTAGCGGGAGGCCAGGACCAAGAGACCCAGTACTTC
CASSELAGGQDQETQYF
>few|TRBD2|TRBV2|TRBJ2-3
TGTGCCAGCCAGTCGCTAGCGGGCACAGATACGCAGTATTTT
CASQSLAGTDTQYF
>-|-|TRBV9|TRBJ1-2
TGTGCCAGCAGGGGTGACTATGGCTACACCTTC
CASRGDYGYTF
>-|-|TRBV2|TRBJ2-7
TGTGCCAGCGCAGAATATGCACGGAGCTCCTACGAGCAGTACTTC
CASAEYARSSYEQYF
>-|-|TRBV12-3/TRBV12-4|TRBJ1-2
TGTGCCAGCGGAACCGGGACGGCCTATGGCTACACCTTC
CASGTGTAYGYTF
>-|-|TRBV28|TRBJ1-2
TGTGCCAGCAGTTTAGTGGGGGCCTATGGCTACACCTTC
CASSLVGAYGYTF
>-|-|TRBV12-3/TRBV12-4|TRBJ2-1
TGTGCCAGCAGTTTTGAGGGGAGTGAGCAGTTCTTC
CASSFEGSEQFF
>-|TRBD2|TRBV19|TRBJ2-1
TGTGCCAGTACCGATAGCGGGAGACCTCCCCATGAGCAGTTCTTC
CASTDSGRPPHEQFF
>once|-|TRBV5-1|TRBJ1-3
TGCGCCAGCAGCTTGGGGCAGGGTGGAAACACCATATATTTT
CASSLGQGGNTIYF
>-|-|TRBV27|TRBJ2-3
TGTGCCAGCAGTGTGGTCCTCCGAGCAGCGCAGTATTTT
CASSVVLRAAQYF
>-|-|TRBV7-3|TRBJ1-1
TGTGCCAGCAGTTTCACAGCAGACACTGAAGCTTTCTTT
CASSFTADTEAFF
>-|-|TRBV10-1|TRBJ2-1
TGCGCCAGCAGTGACGGCGGAGGGGTACACAATGAGCAGTTCTTC
CASSDGGGVHNEQFF
>-|-|TRBV3-1/TRBV3-2|TRBJ1-2
TGTGCCAGCAGCCAAGTCAGCTATGGCTACACCTTC
CASSQVSYGYTF
>few|TRBD1|TRBV2|TRBJ1-2
TGTGCCAGCAGTACACCGAGGGGGGACAGGGGGCAGGGTGGCTATGGCTACACCTTC
CASSTPRGDRGQGGYGYTF
>-|TRBD2|TRBV5-5|TRBJ2-1
TGTGCCAGCAGGGCGAGGGGTAGCGGGAGGGCAGATGAGCAGTTCTTC
CASRARGSGRADEQFF
>-|TRBD2|TRBV7-3|TRBJ2-3
TGTGCCAGCAGCCACGGACTAGCGGGAGGGGATAGGGATACGCAGTATTTT
CASSHGLAGGDRDTQYF
>-|-|TRBV5-1|TRBJ2-3
TGCGCCAGCAGCTTGCCGGAGGGCACAGATACGCAGTATTTT
CASSLPEGTDTQYF
>-|-|TRBV11-2|TRBJ1-2
TGTGCCAGCAGCTTAGGAGGGGACTATGGCTACACCTTC
CASSLGGDYGYTF
>-|-|TRBV12-3/TRBV12-4|TRBJ2-1
TGTGCCAGCAGTTTATCCGGGATGAGGCAGTTCTTC
CASSLSGMRQFF